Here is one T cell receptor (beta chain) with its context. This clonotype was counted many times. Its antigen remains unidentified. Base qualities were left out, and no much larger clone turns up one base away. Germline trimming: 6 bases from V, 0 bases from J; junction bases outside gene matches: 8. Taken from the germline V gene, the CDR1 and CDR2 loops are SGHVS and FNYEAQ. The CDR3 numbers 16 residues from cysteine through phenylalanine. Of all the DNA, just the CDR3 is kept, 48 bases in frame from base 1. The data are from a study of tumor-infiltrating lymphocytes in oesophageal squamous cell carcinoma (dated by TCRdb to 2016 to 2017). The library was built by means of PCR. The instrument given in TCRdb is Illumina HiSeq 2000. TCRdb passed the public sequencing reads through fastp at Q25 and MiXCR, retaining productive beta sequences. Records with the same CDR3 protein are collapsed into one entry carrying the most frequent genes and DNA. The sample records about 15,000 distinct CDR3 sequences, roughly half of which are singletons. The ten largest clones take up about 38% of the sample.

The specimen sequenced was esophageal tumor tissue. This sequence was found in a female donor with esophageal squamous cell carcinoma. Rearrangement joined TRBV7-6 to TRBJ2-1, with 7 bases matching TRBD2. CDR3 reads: CASSSTSESSYNEQFF. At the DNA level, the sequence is TGTGCCAGCAGTTCCACTAGCGAAAGCTCCTACAATGAGCAGTTCTTC.